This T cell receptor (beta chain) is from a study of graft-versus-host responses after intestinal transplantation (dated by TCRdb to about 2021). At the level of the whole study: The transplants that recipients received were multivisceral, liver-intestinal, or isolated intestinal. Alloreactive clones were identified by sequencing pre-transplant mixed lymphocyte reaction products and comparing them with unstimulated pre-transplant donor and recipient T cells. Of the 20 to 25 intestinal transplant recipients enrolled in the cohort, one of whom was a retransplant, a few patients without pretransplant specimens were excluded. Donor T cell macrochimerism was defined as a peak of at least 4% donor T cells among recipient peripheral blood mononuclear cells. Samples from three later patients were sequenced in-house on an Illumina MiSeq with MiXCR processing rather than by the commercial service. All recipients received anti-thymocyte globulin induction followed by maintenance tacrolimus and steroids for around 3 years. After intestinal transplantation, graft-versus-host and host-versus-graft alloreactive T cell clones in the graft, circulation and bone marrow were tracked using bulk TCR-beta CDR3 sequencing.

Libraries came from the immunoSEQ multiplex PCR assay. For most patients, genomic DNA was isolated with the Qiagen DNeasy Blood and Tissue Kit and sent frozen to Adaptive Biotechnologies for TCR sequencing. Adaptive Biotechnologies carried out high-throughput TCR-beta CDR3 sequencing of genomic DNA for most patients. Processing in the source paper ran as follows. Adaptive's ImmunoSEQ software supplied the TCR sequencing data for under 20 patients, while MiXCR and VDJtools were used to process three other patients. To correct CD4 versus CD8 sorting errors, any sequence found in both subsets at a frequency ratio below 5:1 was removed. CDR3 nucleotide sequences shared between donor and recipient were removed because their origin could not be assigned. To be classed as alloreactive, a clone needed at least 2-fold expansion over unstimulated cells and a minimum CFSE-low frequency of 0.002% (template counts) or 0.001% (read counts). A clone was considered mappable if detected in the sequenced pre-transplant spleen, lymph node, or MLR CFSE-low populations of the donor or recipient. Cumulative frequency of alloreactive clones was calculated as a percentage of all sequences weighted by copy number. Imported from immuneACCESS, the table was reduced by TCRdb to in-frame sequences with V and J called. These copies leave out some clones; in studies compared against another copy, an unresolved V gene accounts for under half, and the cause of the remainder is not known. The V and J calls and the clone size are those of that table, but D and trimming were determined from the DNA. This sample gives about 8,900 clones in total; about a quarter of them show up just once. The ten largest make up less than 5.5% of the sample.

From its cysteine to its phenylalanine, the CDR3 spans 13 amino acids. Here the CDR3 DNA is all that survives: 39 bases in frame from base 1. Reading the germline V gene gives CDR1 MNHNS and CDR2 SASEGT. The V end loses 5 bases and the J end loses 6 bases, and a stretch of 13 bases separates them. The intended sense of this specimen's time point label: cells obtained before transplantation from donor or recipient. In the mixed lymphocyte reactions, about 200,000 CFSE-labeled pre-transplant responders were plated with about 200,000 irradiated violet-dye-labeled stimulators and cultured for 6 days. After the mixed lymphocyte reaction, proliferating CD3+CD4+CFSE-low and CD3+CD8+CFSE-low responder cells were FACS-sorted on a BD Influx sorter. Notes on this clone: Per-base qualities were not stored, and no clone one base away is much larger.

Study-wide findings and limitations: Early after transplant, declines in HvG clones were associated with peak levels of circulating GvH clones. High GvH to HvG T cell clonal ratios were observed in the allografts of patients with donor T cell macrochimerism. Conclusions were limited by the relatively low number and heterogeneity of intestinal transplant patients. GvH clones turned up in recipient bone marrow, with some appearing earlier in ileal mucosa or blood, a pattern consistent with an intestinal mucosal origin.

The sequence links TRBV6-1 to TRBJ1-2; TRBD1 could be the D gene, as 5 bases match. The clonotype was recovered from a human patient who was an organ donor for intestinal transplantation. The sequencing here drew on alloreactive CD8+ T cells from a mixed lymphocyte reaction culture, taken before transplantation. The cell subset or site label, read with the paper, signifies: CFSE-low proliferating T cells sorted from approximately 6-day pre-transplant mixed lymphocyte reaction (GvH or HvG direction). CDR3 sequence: CASSYWWDDGYTF. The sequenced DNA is TGTGCCAGCAGTTATTGGTGGGACGATGGCTACACCTTC.